These 23 T cell receptor beta chains were sequenced from one sample in a study of CD8 T cells in ankylosing spondylitis. Findings of the study overall: For ankylosing spondylitis blood, a TCR beta motif of 8 or 9 highly homologous variants appeared characteristic.

TCRdb recomputed calls from the 5' RACE reads with MiXCR, one row per CDR3 protein. The table lists fewer than 400,000 distinct CDR3 sequences, less than 10% of them singletons. For these TCRs, the target antigens are not known. Sequencing was performed on blood, either unsorted or a sorted T cell fraction (not recorded which). The receptors come from a male donor with ankylosing spondylitis.

This clonotype was seen a few times. The CDR3 loop reads CASSQDSELPGGEQFF. CDR3 DNA sequence: TGCGCCAGCAGCCAAGATAGTGAACTCCCCGGGGGTGAGCAGTTCTTC. The chain is built from TRBV4-3 and TRBJ2-1; D may be TRBD2 (6 bases). V lost 0 bases, J lost 9 bases, and 18 bases lay in between. This CDR3 region has 16 residues. Germline values: CDR1 LGHNA, CDR2 YSLEER.

There are a few counts of this clonotype. The chain combines TRBV11-1 with TRBJ1-1; no firm D call. The germline V and J ends were trimmed by 4 bases and 3 bases, with 9 bases remaining between them. The CDR3 is made up of 13 amino acids. Germline lookup yields CDR1 SGHAT and CDR2 FQDESV (reference sequence). The CDR3 region has the DNA TGTGCCAGCAGCTCTTCTTGGGACACTGAAGCTTTCTTT. Amino acid sequence: CASSSSWDTEAFF.

A few counts support this clonotype. This chain connects TRBV9 to TRBJ2-6, with D perhaps matching TRBD1 or TRBD2 (5 bases each). The CDR3 has 16 amino acids. The germline CDR1 and CDR2 sequences are SGDLS and YYNGEE. V was shortened by 4 bases and J by 0 bases, with 11 bases between the two germline ends. The CDR3 DNA reads TGTGCCAGCAGCCCCGGGGCAGGCTCTGGGGCCAACGTCCTGACTTTC. Its protein is CASSPGAGSGANVLTF.

This chain uses TRBV3-1 with TRBJ2-7; a possible D gene is TRBD2 (5 bases). This CDR3 is built from 14 residues. Deletions cut 5 bases from V and 2 bases from J, with 13 bases between. CDR1 is LGHDT and CDR2 is YNNKEL in the germline V gene (reference sequence). The chain's CDR3 is CASSEKVGAYEQYF. As DNA, the CDR3 is TGTGCCAGCAGCGAGAAAGTCGGGGCCTACGAGCAGTACTTC.

This clonotype appeared many times. The chain carries TRBV20-1 and TRBJ1-1, with D possibly being TRBD1 (6 bases). V was trimmed by 0 bases and J by 4 bases, leaving 12 bases between them. The CDR3 runs 14 residues. The germline V gene has CDR1 DFQATT and CDR2 SNEGSKA (reference sequence). The CDR3 coding sequence is TGCAGTGCTAGAGATCCCAGGGGCGGCACTGAAGCTTTCTTT. This encodes CSARDPRGGTEAFF.

This clonotype was recorded a few times. This chain links TRBV12-3 or TRBV12-4 with TRBJ2-3, with D tentatively TRBD1 (5 bases). The germline V and J ends were trimmed by 1 base and 8 bases, with 10 bases remaining between them. This CDR3 has 13 amino acids. CDR3 loop: CASSLEGARTQYF. CDR3 bases: TGTGCCAGCAGTTTAGAAGGGGCTCGTACGCAGTATTTT.

This clonotype was counted ten times or more. This chain uses TRBV7-2 with TRBJ1-5, with a weak D call TRBD1 (5 bases). The CDR3 has 13 amino acids. V was trimmed by 6 bases and J by 6 bases, leaving 12 bases between them. Germline values: CDR1 SGHTA, CDR2 FQGNSA. The CDR3 here is CASSLPGGQPQHF. The CDR3 DNA is TGTGCCAGCAGTTTACCGGGGGGTCAGCCCCAGCATTTT.

The chain couples TRBV5-5 to TRBJ2-2, with TRBD2 matching 7 bases. The CDR3 has 15 residues. The germline V gene has CDR1 SGHKS and CDR2 YYEKEE (reference sequence). V dropped 0 bases and J dropped 6; count of bases not matched to a gene: 5. CDR3 protein: CASSLARLASGELFF. The DNA for the CDR3 is TGTGCCAGCAGCTTGGCCCGACTAGCCTCCGGGGAGCTGTTTTTT.

This clonotype was seen at least ten times. The chain is built from TRBV15 and TRBJ2-3; TRBD1 is a possible D gene (5 bases). This CDR3 is 15 amino acids long. CDR1 is LNHNV, CDR2 YYDKDF, per germline (reference sequence). Trimming shortened V by 0 bases and J by 8 bases, and 15 bases separated the two germline ends. The CDR3 DNA sequence: TGTGCCACCAGCAGAGATCGGGTGGAAGGGGTTACGCAGTATTTT. This encodes CATSRDRVEGVTQYF. Full variable domain (remainder filled in from reference TRBV15 and TRBJ2-3): DAMVIQNPRYQVTQFGKPVTLSCSQTLNHNVMYWYQQKSSQAPKLLFHYYDKDFNNEADTPDNFQSRRPNTSFCFLDIRSPGLGDTAMYLCATSRDRVEGVTQYFGPGTRLTVL.

The rearrangement joins TRBV15 to TRBJ2-5; D could derive from TRBD1 or TRBD2 (5 bases each). Trimming removed 8 bases from V and 5 bases from J, with 18 bases in between. There are 14 residues in the CDR3. In germline, CDR1 is LNHNV, CDR2 YYDKDF (reference sequence). CDR3 amino acids: CATGRPGRGETQYF. The CDR3 coding sequence is TGTGCCACCGGGAGACCGGGACGCGGGGAGACCCAGTACTTC.

This clonotype was seen a handful of times. The V call is TRBV7-9, the J call TRBJ2-7; D might be TRBD1 or TRBD2, each matching 5 bases. V dropped 3 bases and J dropped 3 bases, with 18 bases sitting between them. The germline CDR1 and CDR2 sequences are SEHNR and FQNEAQ (reference sequence). There are 16 residues in the CDR3. The CDR3 bases are TGTGCCAGCAGCTTTGGCATCGGGGCAGGGAGCTACGAGCAGTACTTC. It specifies CASSFGIGAGSYEQYF. The variable domain in full, completed from reference TRBV7-9 and TRBJ2-7, reads DTGVSQNPRHKITKRGQNVTFRCDPISEHNRLYWYRQTLGQGPEFLTYFQNEAQLEKSRLLSDRFSAERPKGSFSTLEIQRTEQGDSAMYLCASSFGIGAGSYEQYFGPGTRLTVT.

This clonotype was detected only a few times. The chain is built from TRBV20-1 and TRBJ2-6; 8 positions agree with TRBD1. With 3 bases clipped from V and 0 bases from J, the junction kept 16 bases outside the gene matches. The CDR3 sequence is 20 residues long. Germline V lookup: CDR1 DFQATT, CDR2 SNEGSKA (reference sequence). The CDR3 reads CSASGQGENVTYSGANVLTF. CDR3 nucleotides: TGCAGTGCTAGCGGACAGGGAGAAAACGTTACCTACTCTGGGGCCAACGTCCTGACTTTC.

This clonotype was seen at least ten times. At one end the junction does not follow the germline gene, possibly because of a read error. The chain is built from TRBV20-1 and TRBJ2-5, with TRBD1 matching over 9 bases. The germline gives CDR1 DFQATT, CDR2 SNEGSKA (reference sequence). CDR3 length: 13 amino acids. CDR3 DNA: TGCAGTGCCAGAGACAGGGGGAGGGAGACCCAGTACTTC. This gives the protein CSARDRGRETQYF.

This clonotype was seen ten or more times. This sequence joins TRBV12-3 or TRBV12-4 and TRBJ1-5; 10 bases match TRBD1. V lost 5 bases to trimming and J lost 2 bases; unmatched junction nucleotides: 3. The CDR3 length is 15 residues. The chain's CDR3 is CASSPGTGGNQPQHF. Here the CDR3 DNA reads TGTGCCAGCAGTCCCGGGACAGGGGGCAATCAGCCCCAGCATTTT.

In its sample, this clonotype was seen a few times. CDR3 residues: CASSYGTRPGELFF. The CDR3 coding sequence is TGTGCCAGCAGTTACGGGACTAGGCCCGGGGAGCTGTTTTTT. This chain uses TRBV6-5 with TRBJ2-2; 8 positions agree with TRBD2. The V gene's germline CDR1 is MNHEY and CDR2 SVGAGI. Trimming cost V 2 bases and J 6 bases; bases outside gene matches: 2. This CDR3 region has 14 residues.

This sequence joins TRBV7-3 and TRBJ2-1; 10 nucleotides align to TRBD2. The germline V gene encodes CDR1 SGHTA and CDR2 FQGTGA. This CDR3 contains 16 residues. The trim removed 1 base at V and 8 bases at J, leaving 8 bases unmatched. For the CDR3, the DNA is TGTGCCAGCAGCTTAAGGGCGCTAGCGGGGGTAGATGAGCAGTTCTTC. It encodes CASSLRALAGVDEQFF.

V gene TRBV3-1 combines with J gene TRBJ2-5; TRBD1 or TRBD2 may be the D gene (6 bases each). Germline CDR1 reads LGHDT; CDR2 reads YNNKEL (reference sequence). V dropped 0 bases and J dropped 4 bases, with 15 bases sitting between them. The CDR3 length is 16 residues. This CDR3 reads CASSQDLVRGRETQYF. The CDR3 DNA sequence: TGTGCCAGCAGCCAAGACCTCGTCCGGGGGCGAGAGACCCAGTACTTC.

The V call is TRBV30, the J call TRBJ2-1; D possibly corresponds to TRBD1 (5 bases). Looked up from germline, CDR1 is GTSNPN and CDR2 is SVGIG (reference sequence). The CDR3 spans 15 residues. The ends were cut back, 5 bases at V and 0 bases at J, with 14 bases in the middle. This CDR3 reads CAWAIGATSYNEQFF. CDR3 DNA sequence: TGTGCCTGGGCTATTGGGGCGACCTCCTACAATGAGCAGTTCTTC.

V and J are TRBV29-1 and TRBJ2-7; TRBD2 agrees at 7 bases. With 3 bases clipped from V and 4 bases from J, the junction kept 0 bases outside the gene matches. Germline V gives CDR1 SQVTM, CDR2 ANQGSEA. CDR3 length: 11 residues. The CDR3 sequence: CSVDGGYEQYF. The CDR3 DNA sequence: TGCAGCGTTGACGGGGGGTACGAGCAGTACTTC.

The sample holds many counts of this clonotype. The chain recombines TRBV6-2 or TRBV6-3 with TRBJ2-1; TRBD2 matches at 8 bases. The CDR3 is 14 residues long. Germline V gives CDR1 MNHEY, CDR2 SVGEGT. Unmatched junction bases numbered 5, after V lost 8 bases and J lost 2 bases. CDR3 DNA: TGTGCCAGCGCCCGTAGCGGGACCTACAATGAGCAGTTCTTC. Amino acids: CASARSGTYNEQFF.

The V call is TRBV7-2, the J call TRBJ1-6, with D unresolved. This CDR3 is 15 amino acids long. The germline V and J ends were trimmed by 5 bases and 7 bases, with 15 bases remaining between them. CDR1 SGHTA and CDR2 FQGNSA come from the germline V gene. CDR3 in amino acids: CASSHDTAVNSPLHF. The CDR3 region has the DNA TGTGCCAGCAGCCATGATACGGCAGTCAATTCACCCCTCCACTTT.

In its sample, this clonotype was seen a few times. The chain links TRBV7-3 to TRBJ2-1; weak D call: TRBD2 (7 bases). V dropped 1 base and J dropped 10 bases, with 23 bases sitting between them. CDR1 and CDR2 (germline): SGHTA, FQGTGA. The CDR3 runs to 17 residues. The CDR3 bases are TGTGCCAGCAGCTTAATGGGGACGAGGGGGGAGGGCCACGAGCAGTTCTTC. This gives the protein CASSLMGTRGEGHEQFF.

This clonotype has a count of ten or more. V is TRBV10-3 and J is TRBJ2-3; D may be TRBD1 (6 bases). Germline assignment: CDR1 ENHRY and CDR2 SYGVKD. The V and J ends lost 3 bases and 0 bases respectively, with 13 bases between them. This CDR3 spans 16 amino acids. The chain's CDR3 is CAISDTGSPSTDTQYF. CDR3 coding DNA: TGTGCCATCAGTGATACAGGGTCGCCTAGCACAGATACGCAGTATTTT.